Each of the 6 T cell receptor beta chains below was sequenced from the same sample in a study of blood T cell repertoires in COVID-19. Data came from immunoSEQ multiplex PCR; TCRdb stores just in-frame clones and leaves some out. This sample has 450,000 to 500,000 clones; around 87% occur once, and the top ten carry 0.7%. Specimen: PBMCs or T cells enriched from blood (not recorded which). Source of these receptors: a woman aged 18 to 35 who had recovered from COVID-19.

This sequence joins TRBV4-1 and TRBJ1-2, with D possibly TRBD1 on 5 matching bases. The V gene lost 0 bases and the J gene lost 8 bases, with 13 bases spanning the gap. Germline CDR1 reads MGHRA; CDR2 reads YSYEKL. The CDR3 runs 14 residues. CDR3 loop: CASSQEGRVPGYTF. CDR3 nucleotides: TGCGCCAGCAGCCAAGAAGGCAGGGTGCCGGGCTACACCTTC.

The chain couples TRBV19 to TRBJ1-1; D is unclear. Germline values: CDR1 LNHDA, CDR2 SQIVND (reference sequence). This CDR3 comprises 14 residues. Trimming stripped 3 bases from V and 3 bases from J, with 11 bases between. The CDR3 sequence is CASSIRGPDTEAFF. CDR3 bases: TGTGCCAGTAGTATTCGGGGTCCGGACACTGAAGCTTTCTTT.

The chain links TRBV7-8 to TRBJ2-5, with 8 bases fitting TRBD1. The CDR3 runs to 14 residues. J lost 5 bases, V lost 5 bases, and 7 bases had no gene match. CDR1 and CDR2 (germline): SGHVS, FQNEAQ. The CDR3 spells CASSPSTGGETQYF. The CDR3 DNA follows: TGTGCCAGCAGCCCCAGCACAGGGGGGGAGACCCAGTACTTC.

CDR3 in amino acids: CASSQSPQGMRQYF. The CDR3 DNA follows: TGCGCCAGCAGCCAAAGTCCACAGGGCATGAGGCAGTACTTC. This rearrangement joins TRBV4-1 to TRBJ2-7; D possibly corresponds to TRBD1 (6 bases). V dropped 2 bases and J dropped 9 bases, with 17 bases sitting between them. This CDR3 region has 14 residues. The germline V gene has CDR1 MGHRA and CDR2 YSYEKL.

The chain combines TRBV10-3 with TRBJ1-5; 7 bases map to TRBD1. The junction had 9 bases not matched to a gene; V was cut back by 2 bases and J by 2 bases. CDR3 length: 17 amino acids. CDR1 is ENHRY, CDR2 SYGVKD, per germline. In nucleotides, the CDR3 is TGTGCCATCAGTGAGGGACAGGCCTCAGGTGGCAATCAGCCCCAGCATTTT. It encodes CAISEGQASGGNQPQHF.

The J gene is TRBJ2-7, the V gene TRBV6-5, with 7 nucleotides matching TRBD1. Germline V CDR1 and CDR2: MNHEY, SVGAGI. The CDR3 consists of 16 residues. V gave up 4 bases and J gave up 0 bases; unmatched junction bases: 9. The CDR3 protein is CASSSNAGTASYEQYF. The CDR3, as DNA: TGTGCCAGCAGTTCCAACGCCGGGACAGCCTCCTACGAGCAGTACTTC.